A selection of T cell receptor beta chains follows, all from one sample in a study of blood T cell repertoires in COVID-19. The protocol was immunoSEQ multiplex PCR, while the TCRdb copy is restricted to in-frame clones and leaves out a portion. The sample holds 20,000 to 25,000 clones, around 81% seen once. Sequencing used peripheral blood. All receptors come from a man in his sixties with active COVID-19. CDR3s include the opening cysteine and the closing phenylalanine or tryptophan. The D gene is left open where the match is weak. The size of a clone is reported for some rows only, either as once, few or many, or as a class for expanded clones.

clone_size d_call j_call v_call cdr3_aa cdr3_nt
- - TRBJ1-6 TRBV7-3 CASSSQGRGNSPLHF TGTGCCAGCAGTTCTCAGGGGAGGGGGAATTCACCCCTCCACTTT
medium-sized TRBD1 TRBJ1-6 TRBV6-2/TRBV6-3 CASSDRENSPLHF TGTGCCAGCAGTGACAGGGAGAATTCACCCCTCCACTTT
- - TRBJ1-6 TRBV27 CASSLRGSSPLHF TGTGCCAGCAGTTTAAGAGGGAGTTCACCCCTCCACTTT
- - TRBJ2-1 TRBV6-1 CASSEIGGTYNEQFF TGTGCCAGCAGTGAAATAGGAGGGACCTACAATGAGCAGTTCTTC
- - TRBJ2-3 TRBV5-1 CASSPRGLGTDTQYF TGCGCCAGCAGCCCGCGGGGGCTTGGCACAGATACGCAGTATTTT
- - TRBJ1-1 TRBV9 CASSVAAGADTEAFF TGTGCCAGCAGCGTAGCCGCGGGTGCGGACACTGAAGCTTTCTTT
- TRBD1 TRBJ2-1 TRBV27 CASSFWGQGGDYNEQFF TGTGCCAGCAGTTTCTGGGGACAGGGAGGGGACTACAATGAGCAGTTCTTC
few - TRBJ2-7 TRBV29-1 CSVGGGASYEQYF TGCAGCGTTGGTGGCGGAGCGTCCTACGAGCAGTACTTC
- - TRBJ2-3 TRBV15 CATGVGANTDTQYF TGTGCCACCGGAGTCGGAGCCAACACAGATACGCAGTATTTT
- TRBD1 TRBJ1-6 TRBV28 CASNWGTGRMLALHF TGTGCCAGCAACTGGGGGACAGGGCGGATGTTAGCCCTCCACTTT
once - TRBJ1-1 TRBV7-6 CASSPFLQAPTEAFF TGTGCCAGCAGCCCCTTTTTACAGGCCCCCACTGAAGCTTTCTTT
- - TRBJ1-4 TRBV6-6 CASSYRATNEKLFF TGTGCCAGCAGTTACCGTGCAACTAATGAAAAACTGTTTTTT
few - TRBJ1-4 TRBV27 CASSDGGGKLFF TGTGCCAGCAGTGACGGGGGTGGAAAACTGTTTTTT
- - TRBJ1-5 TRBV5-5 CASSRTELSGNQPQHF TGTGCCAGCAGCCGGACAGAACTTTCGGGCAATCAGCCCCAGCATTTT
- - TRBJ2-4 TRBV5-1 CASSGVGAKNIQYF TGCGCCAGCAGTGGAGTGGGAGCCAAAAACATTCAGTACTTC
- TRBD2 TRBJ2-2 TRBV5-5 CASSLRTSGRPGELFF TGTGCCAGCAGTCTTAGGACTAGCGGGAGACCCGGGGAGCTGTTTTTT
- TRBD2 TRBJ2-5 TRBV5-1 CASSLGASGSQETQYF TGCGCCAGCAGCTTAGGGGCTAGCGGCAGTCAAGAGACCCAGTACTTC
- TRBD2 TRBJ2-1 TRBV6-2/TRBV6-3 CASINSGLAWNEQFF TGTGCCAGCATTAACTCGGGACTAGCGTGGAATGAGCAGTTCTTC
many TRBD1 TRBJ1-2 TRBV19 CASSVQGANYGYTF TGTGCCAGTAGTGTCCAGGGGGCGAACTATGGCTACACCTTC
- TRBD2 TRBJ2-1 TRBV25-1 CASSDLVAGGLDEQFF TGTGCCAGCAGTGATTTGGTGGCGGGAGGCCTGGATGAGCAGTTCTTC
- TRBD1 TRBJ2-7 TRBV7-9 CASSQSYRGLYEQYF TGTGCCAGCAGCCAATCCTACAGGGGGCTCTACGAGCAGTACTTC
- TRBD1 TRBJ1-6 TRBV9 CASSVSETGSSPLHF TGTGCCAGCAGCGTTTCTGAGACAGGGAGTTCACCCCTCCACTTT
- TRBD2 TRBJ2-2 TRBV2 CASRRLAGLRGELFF TGTGCCAGCAGAAGACTAGCGGGACTTCGCGGGGAGCTGTTTTTT
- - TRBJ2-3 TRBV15 CATGQGLDTQYF TGTGCCACCGGTCAGGGTTTAGATACGCAGTATTTT
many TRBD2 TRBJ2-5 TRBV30 CAWSTTSATETQYF TGTGCCTGGAGTACGACTAGCGCAACAGAGACCCAGTACTTC
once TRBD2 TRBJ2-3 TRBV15 CATSTSGGTDTQYF TGTGCCACCAGCACTAGCGGGGGCACAGATACGCAGTATTTT
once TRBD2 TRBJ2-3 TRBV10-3 CASATSGRADTQYF TGTGCCAGTGCGACTAGCGGGAGGGCAGATACGCAGTATTTT
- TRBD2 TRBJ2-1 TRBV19 CASSDGTSYHEQFF TGTGCCAGTAGTGACGGGACTAGCTATCATGAGCAGTTCTTC
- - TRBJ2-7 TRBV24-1 CATSDTGYEQYF TGTGCCACCAGTGATACGGGATACGAGCAGTACTTC
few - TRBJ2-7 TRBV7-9 CASSPDEQYF TGTGCCAGCAGCCCCGACGAGCAGTACTTC
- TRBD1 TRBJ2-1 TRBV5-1 CASSFHRGTVSYNEQFF TGCGCCAGCAGCTTCCACAGGGGAACTGTTTCCTACAATGAGCAGTTCTTC
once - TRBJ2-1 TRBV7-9 CASSLGGRDEQFF TGTGCCAGCAGCTTAGGGGGGCGGGATGAGCAGTTCTTC
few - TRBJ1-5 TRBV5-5 CASSLDQGFNQPQHF TGTGCCAGCAGCTTGGACCAGGGGTTCAATCAGCCCCAGCATTTT
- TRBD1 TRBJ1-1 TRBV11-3 CASSADRVAFF TGTGCCAGCAGTGCGGACAGGGTAGCTTTCTTT
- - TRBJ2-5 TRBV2 CASSGRRMQETQYF TGTGCCAGCTCTGGTCGGCGGATGCAAGAGACCCAGTACTTC
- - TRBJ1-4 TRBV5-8 CASSFDSHDEKLFF TGTGCCAGCAGCTTCGATAGCCACGATGAAAAACTGTTTTTT
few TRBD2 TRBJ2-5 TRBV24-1 CATSDSTTSGRPGETQYF TGTGCCACCAGTGATTCCACGACTAGCGGGAGGCCAGGGGAGACCCAGTACTTC
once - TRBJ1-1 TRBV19 CASSIDRGSEAFF TGTGCCAGTAGTATAGATCGAGGGTCTGAAGCTTTCTTT
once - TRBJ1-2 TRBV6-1 CASSETRLEGYTF TGTGCCAGCAGTGAAACTCGCTTGGAGGGCTACACCTTC
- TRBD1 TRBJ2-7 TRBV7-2 CASSLGQGYYEQYF TGTGCCAGCAGCTTAGGACAGGGGTACTACGAGCAGTACTTC
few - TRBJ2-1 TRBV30 CAWSVSGHNEQFF TGTGCCTGGAGTGTAAGCGGTCACAATGAGCAGTTCTTC
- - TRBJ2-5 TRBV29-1 CSVGITSGETQYF TGCAGCGTAGGGATTACTTCGGGGGAGACCCAGTACTTC
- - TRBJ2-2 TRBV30 CAWSREHADGELFF TGTGCCTGGAGTCGGGAACATGCGGACGGGGAGCTGTTTTTT
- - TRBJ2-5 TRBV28 CASSYDIYQETQYF TGTGCCAGCAGTTACGACATCTACCAAGAGACCCAGTACTTC
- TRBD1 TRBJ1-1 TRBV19 CASSSRTGGSNTEAFF TGTGCCAGTAGTTCGCGGACAGGGGGTTCGAACACTGAAGCTTTCTTT
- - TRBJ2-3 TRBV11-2 CASSLAGRSPDTQYF TGTGCCAGCAGCTTAGCCGGGAGATCCCCAGATACGCAGTATTTT
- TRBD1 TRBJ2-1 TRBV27 CASRTGQGSYNEQFF TGTGCCAGCCGCACCGGACAGGGCTCCTACAATGAGCAGTTCTTC
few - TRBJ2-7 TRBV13 CASSLSGGYEQYF TGTGCCAGCAGCTTGTCTGGGGGGTACGAGCAGTACTTC
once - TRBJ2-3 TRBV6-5 CATSQTDTQYF TGTGCCACCAGCCAGACAGATACGCAGTATTTT
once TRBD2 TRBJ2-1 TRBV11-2 CASSLESSGYNEQFF TGTGCCAGCAGCTTAGAGTCTAGCGGCTACAATGAGCAGTTCTTC
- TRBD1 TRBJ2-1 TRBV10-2 CASSKTGGDLSYNEQFF TGCGCCAGCAGTAAGACAGGGGGTGACCTCTCCTACAATGAGCAGTTCTTC
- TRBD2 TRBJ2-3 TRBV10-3 CATTSGSTDTQYF TGTGCCACGACTAGCGGGAGCACAGATACGCAGTATTTT